In this sample, the clone carrying this T cell receptor (beta chain) turned up a few times. RNA transcripts provided the source from which TCR beta CDR3 regions were amplified. When the TCR CDR3 underwent first-round RT-PCR, the HTBI primer set was used. TCRdb itself ran the multiplex PCR reads through MiXCR, one entry per CDR3 protein. Among 550,000 to 700,000 distinct CDR3 sequences listed, roughly 14% were seen once. This sample was taken from a study of T cells in Graves' hyperthyroidism and ophthalmopathy. Germline values: CDR1 MNHEY, CDR2 SVGAGI. The CDR3 loop spans 14 amino acids. The ends lost 4 bases at V and 2 bases at J; junction bases unmatched: 2. Ophthalmopathy patients had Clinical Activity Score at least 3, NOSPECS grade at least 4, duration under 3 months. Diagnoses were established using clinical symptoms, serum thyroxine and TRAb, thyroid ultrasound and orbital computed tomography.

This receptor was obtained from a woman in her thirties or forties with Graves' ophthalmopathy. The chain combines TRBV6-5 with TRBJ2-3; 8 positions match TRBD1. The sample comprised blood. CDR3 region: CASSSGQDTDTQYF. The CDR3 region has the DNA TGTGCCAGCAGTTCGGGACAGGACACAGATACGCAGTATTTT.